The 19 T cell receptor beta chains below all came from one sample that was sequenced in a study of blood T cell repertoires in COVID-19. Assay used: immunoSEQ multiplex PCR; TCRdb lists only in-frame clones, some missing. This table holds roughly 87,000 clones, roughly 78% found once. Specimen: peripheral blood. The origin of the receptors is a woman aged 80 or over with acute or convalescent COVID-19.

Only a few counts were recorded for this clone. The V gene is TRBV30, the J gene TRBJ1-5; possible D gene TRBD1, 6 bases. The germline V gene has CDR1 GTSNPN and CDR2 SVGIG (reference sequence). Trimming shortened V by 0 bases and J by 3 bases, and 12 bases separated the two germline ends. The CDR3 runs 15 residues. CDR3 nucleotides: TGTGCCTGGAGTGTTGGGCAGGGGTACAATCAGCCCCAGCATTTT. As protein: CAWSVGQGYNQPQHF.

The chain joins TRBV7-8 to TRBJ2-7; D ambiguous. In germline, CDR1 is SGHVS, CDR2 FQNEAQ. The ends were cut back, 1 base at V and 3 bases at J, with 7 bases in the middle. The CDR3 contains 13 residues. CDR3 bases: TGTGCCAGCAGCTTAGAGTCCAGCTACGAGCAGTACTTC. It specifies CASSLESSYEQYF.

CDR3 protein: CASSQAISMNTEAFF. CDR3 coding DNA: TGTGCCAGCAGCCAAGCCATATCTATGAACACTGAAGCTTTCTTT. The chain joins TRBV3-1 (or the pseudogene TRBV3-2) to TRBJ1-1; D unresolved. Germline CDR1 and CDR2: LGHDT and YNNKEL (reference sequence). The ends were cut back, 1 base at V and 0 bases at J, with 9 bases in the middle. The CDR3 sequence is 15 residues long.

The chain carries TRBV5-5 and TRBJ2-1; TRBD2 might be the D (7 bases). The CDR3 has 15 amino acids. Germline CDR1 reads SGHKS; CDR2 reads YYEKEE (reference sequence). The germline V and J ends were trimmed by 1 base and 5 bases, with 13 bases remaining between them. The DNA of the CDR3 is TGTGCCAGCAGCTTGTTTGTAGGGGGGGACAATGAGCAGTTCTTC. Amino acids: CASSLFVGGDNEQFF.

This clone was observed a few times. CDR3 sequence: CASSLVGGGDNEQFF. The CDR3 DNA is TGTGCCAGCAGCTTAGTTGGCGGGGGGGATAATGAGCAGTTCTTC. The chain carries TRBV11-2 and TRBJ2-1, with TRBD2 identical over 9 bases. CDR1 and CDR2 (germline): SGHAT, FQNNGV. This CDR3 spans 15 amino acids. With V trimmed by 1 base and J by 7 bases, 5 bases remained unmatched.

The CDR3 DNA is TGTGCCAGCAGAACGGACAGATACTATGGCTACACCTTC. The encoded protein is CASRTDRYYGYTF. The chain uses TRBV6-5 and TRBJ1-2, with a tentative D call TRBD1 (6 bases). CDR3 size: 13 residues. The V gene lost 6 bases and the J gene lost 3 bases, with 11 bases spanning the gap. CDR1 and CDR2 from the germline V gene are MNHEY and SVGAGI.

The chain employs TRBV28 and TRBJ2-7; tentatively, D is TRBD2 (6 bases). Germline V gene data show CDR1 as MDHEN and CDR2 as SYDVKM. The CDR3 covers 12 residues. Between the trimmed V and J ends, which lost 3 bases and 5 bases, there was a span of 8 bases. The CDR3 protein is CASSLRRDEQYF. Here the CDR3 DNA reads TGTGCCAGCAGTTTGAGGAGGGACGAGCAGTACTTC.

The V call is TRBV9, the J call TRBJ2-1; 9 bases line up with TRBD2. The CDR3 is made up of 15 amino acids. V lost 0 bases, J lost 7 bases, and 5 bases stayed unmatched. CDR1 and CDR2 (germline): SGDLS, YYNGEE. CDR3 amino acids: CASSVASGVLNEQFF. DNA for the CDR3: TGTGCCAGCAGCGTAGCTAGCGGGGTCCTTAATGAGCAGTTCTTC. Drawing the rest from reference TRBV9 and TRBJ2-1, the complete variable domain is DSGVTQTPKHLITATGQRVTLRCSPRSGDLSVYWYQQSLDQGLQFLIQYYNGEERAKGNILERFSAQQFPDLHSELNLSSLELGDSALYFCASSVASGVLNEQFFGPGTRLTVL.

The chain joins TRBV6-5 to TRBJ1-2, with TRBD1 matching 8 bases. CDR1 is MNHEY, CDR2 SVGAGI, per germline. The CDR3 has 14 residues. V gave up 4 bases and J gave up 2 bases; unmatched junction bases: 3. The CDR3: CASSSRTGNYGYTF. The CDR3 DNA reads TGTGCCAGCAGTTCTCGGACAGGGAACTATGGCTACACCTTC.

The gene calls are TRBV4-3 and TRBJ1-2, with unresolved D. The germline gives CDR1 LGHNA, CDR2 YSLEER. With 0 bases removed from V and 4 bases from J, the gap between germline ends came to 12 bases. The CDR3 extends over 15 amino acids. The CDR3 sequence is CASSQDMSPGYGYTF. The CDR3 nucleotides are TGCGCCAGCAGCCAAGATATGAGCCCGGGCTATGGCTACACCTTC.

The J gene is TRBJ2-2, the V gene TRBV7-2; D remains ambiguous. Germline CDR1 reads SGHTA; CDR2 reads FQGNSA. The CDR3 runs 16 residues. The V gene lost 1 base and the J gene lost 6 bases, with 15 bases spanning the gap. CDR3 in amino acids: CASSLVPIGAAGELFF. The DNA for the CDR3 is TGTGCCAGCAGCTTAGTTCCAATCGGCGCGGCCGGGGAGCTGTTTTTT.

CDR3 nucleotide sequence: TGTGCCAGCAGCCCTGGTAGGACTAGCGGACAAGAGACCCAGTACTTC. This sequence encodes CASSPGRTSGQETQYF. The chain has TRBV5-4 and TRBJ2-5; TRBD2 matches 10 bases. The V and J ends lost 4 bases and 2 bases, in that order; junction bases with no gene match: 8. The germline V gene encodes CDR1 SGHNT and CDR2 YYREEE (reference sequence). The CDR3 has 16 amino acids.

The CDR3: CASSSRDFQETQYF. CDR3 bases: TGTGCCAGTAGTTCCCGGGACTTTCAAGAGACCCAGTACTTC. The gene calls are TRBV19 and TRBJ2-5, with a possible D match to TRBD2 (6 bases). V lost 5 bases and J lost 2, with 12 bases in between. The CDR3 totals 14 residues. CDR1 and CDR2 from the germline V gene are LNHDA and SQIVND (reference sequence).

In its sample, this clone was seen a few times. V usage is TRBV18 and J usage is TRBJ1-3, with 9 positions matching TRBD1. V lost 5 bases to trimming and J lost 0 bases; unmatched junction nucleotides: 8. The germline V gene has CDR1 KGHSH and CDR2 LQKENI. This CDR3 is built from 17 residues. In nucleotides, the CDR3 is TGTGCCAGCTCATTTTCCGGGACAGGGCTCTCTGGAAACACCATATATTTT. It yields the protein CASSFSGTGLSGNTIYF.

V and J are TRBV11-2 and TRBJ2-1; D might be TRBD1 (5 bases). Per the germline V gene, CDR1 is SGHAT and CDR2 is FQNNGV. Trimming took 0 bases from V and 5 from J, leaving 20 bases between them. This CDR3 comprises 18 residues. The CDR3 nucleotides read TGTGCCAGCAGCTTAGATTCGTGGCTAGGGGCCGGAGACAATGAGCAGTTCTTC. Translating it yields CASSLDSWLGAGDNEQFF.

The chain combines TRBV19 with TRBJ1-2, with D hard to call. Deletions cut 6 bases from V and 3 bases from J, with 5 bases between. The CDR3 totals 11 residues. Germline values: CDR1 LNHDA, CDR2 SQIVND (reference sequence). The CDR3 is CASSLYYGYTF. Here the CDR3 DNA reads TGTGCCAGTAGCCTATACTATGGCTACACCTTC.

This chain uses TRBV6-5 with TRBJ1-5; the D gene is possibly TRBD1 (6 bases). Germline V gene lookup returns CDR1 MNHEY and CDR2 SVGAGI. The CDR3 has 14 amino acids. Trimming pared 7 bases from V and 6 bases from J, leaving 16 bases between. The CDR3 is CASMVNRAGQPQHF. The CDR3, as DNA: TGTGCCAGCATGGTGAACAGGGCGGGTCAGCCCCAGCATTTT.

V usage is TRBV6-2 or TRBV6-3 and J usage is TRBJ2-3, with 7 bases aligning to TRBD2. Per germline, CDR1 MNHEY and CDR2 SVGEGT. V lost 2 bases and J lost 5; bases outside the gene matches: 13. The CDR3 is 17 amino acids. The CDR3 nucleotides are TGTGCCAGCAGTTACGGGGCGGGGGAGCAATTAGAAGATACGCAGTATTTT. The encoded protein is CASSYGAGEQLEDTQYF.

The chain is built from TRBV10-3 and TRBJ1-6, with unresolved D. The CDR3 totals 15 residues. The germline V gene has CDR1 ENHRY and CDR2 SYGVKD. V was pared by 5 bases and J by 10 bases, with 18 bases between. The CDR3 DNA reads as TGTGCCATCAGTAACTGGTCTCAAGATGAATCACCCCTCCACTTT. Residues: CAISNWSQDESPLHF.